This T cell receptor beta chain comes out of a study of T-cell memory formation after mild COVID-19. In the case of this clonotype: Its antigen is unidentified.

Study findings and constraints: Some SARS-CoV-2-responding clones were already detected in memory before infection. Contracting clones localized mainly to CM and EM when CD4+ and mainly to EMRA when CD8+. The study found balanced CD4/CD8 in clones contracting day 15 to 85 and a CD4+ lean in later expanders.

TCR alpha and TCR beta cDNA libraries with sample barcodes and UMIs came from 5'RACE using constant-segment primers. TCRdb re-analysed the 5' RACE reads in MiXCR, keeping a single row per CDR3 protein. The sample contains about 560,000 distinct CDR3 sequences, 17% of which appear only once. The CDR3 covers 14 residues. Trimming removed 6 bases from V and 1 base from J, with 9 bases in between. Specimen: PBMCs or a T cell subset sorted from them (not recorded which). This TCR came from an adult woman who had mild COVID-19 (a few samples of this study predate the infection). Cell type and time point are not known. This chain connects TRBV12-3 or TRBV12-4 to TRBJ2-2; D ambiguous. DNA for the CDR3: TGTGCCAGCAGCCGACTTTTGAACACCGGGGAGCTGTTTTTT. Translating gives CASSRLLNTGELFF.